The clone carrying this T cell receptor beta chain appeared a few times. Its antigen is unknown. The sample is drawn from a study of vaccination effects on CD4 cells after COVID-19. Expansion of antigen-specific CD4+ T cells with viral peptide pools was carried out by the ViraFEST assay before sequencing. Around day 10 of culture, CD4+ T cells were separated out. Vaccinated recipients, who were negative for nucleocapsid antibodies, had no history of SARS-CoV-2 infection. It was on days 3 and 7 that half the medium was replaced with IL-2 medium. Repertoires were generated with immunoSEQ multiplex PCR, while TCRdb's copy carries only in-frame clones and drops some. The repertoire consists of 50,000 to 60,000 clones, with around 67% occurring once and the leading ten covering around 20%. Findings and caveats of the study: Marked clonal contraction was seen in infection- and vaccine-induced clones late after vaccination.

This receptor was identified in a human donor who received a COVID-19 vaccine. Sequenced here: CD4+ T cells from PBMCs cultured with SARS-CoV-2 spike peptides, sampled before COVID-19 vaccination.

CDR3 amino acids: CASSAWEGISGNTIYF. CDR3 bases: TGTGCCAGCAGTGCGTGGGAGGGGATCTCTGGAAACACCATATATTTT. The genes are TRBV2 and TRBJ1-3; perhaps TRBD1 as D (5 bases). This CDR3 is 16 amino acids long. The germline V gene encodes CDR1 SNHLY and CDR2 FYNNEI. The V end was cut by 4 bases, the J end by 0 bases, with 13 bases between.